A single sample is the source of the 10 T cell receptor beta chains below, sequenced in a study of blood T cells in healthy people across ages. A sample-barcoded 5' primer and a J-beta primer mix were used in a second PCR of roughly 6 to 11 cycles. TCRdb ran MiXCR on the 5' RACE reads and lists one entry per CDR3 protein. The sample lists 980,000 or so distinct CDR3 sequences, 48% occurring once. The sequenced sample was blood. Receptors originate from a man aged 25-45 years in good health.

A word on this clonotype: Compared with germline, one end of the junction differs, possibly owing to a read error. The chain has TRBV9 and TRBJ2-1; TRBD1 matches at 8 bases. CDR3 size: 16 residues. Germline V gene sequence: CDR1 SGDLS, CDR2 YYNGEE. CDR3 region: CTSSPLRTGFHNEQFF. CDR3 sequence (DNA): TGTACCAGCAGCCCACTCCGGACAGGGTTCCACAATGAGCAGTTCTTC.

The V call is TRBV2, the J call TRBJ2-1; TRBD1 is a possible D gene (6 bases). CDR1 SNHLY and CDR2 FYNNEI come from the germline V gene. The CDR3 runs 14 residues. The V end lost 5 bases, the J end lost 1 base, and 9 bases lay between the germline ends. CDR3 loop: CASSKDRSYNEQFF. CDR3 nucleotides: TGTGCCAGCAGTAAGGACAGATCCTACAATGAGCAGTTCTTC.

CDR3 amino acids: CASSPPGTGYYGYTF. CDR3 nucleotides: TGTGCCAGCAGCCCTCCCGGGACAGGGTACTATGGCTACACCTTC. The chain carries TRBV7-2 and TRBJ1-2, with TRBD1 matching 9 bases. The CDR3 covers 15 residues. V shed 5 bases, J shed 3 bases, and the junction held 7 bases outside the gene matches. Germline values: CDR1 SGHTA, CDR2 FQGNSA.

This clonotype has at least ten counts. The CDR3 DNA reads as TGTGCCAGCAGTTTTGGGGGGAGCAATCAGCCCCAGCATTTT. Translated, it gives CASSFGGSNQPQHF. The chain joins TRBV27 to TRBJ1-5; D might be TRBD1 (5 bases). V shed 3 bases and J shed 1 base, with 7 bases lying between them. Per the germline V gene, CDR1 is MNHEY and CDR2 is SMNVEV (reference sequence). CDR3 size: 14 residues.

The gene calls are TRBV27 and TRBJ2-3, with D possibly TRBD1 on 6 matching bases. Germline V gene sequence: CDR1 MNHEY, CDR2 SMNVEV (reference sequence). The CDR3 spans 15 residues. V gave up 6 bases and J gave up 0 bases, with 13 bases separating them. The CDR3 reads CASSPPQGSTDTQYF. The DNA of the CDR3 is TGTGCCAGCAGCCCCCCACAGGGTAGCACAGATACGCAGTATTTT.

CDR3 amino acids: CASSPRTSDTQYF. DNA of the CDR3: TGTGCCAGCAGCCCCCGGACGAGCGATACGCAGTATTTT. The V call is TRBV3-1, the J call TRBJ2-3; D not resolved. V lost 4 bases and J 6 bases, leaving 11 bases between the germline ends. CDR3 size: 13 residues. Germline lookup yields CDR1 LGHDT and CDR2 YNNKEL (reference sequence).

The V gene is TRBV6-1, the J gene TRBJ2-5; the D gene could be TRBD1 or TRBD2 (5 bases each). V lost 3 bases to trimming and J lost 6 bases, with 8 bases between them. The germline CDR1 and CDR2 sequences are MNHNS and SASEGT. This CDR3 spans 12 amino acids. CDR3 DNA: TGTGCCAGCAGTGATCGGGGACAGACCCAGTACTTC. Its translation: CASSDRGQTQYF.

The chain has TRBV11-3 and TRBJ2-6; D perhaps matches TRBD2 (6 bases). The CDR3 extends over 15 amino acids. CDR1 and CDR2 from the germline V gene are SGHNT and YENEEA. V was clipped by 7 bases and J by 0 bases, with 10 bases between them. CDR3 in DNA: TGTGCCAGCAAAGTGGGGGGCTCTGGGGCCAACGTCCTGACTTTC. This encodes CASKVGGSGANVLTF. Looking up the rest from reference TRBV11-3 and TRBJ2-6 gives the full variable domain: EAGVVQSPRYKIIEKKQPVAFWCNPISGHNTLYWYLQNLGQGPELLIRYENEEAVDDSQLPKDRFSAERLKGVDSTLKIQPAELGDSAVYLCASKVGGSGANVLTFGAGSRLTVL.

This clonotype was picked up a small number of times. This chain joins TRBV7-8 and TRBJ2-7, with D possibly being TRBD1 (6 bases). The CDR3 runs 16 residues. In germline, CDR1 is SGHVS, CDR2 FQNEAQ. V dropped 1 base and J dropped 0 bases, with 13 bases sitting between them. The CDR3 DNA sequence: TGTGCCAGCAGCTTAGGGACCGGACAGCGCTCCTACGAGCAGTACTTC. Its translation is CASSLGTGQRSYEQYF.

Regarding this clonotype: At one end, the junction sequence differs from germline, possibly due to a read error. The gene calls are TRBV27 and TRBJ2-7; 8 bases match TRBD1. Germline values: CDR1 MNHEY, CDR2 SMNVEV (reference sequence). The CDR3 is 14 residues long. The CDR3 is CANSLGDRSYEQYF. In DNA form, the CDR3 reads TGTGCCAACAGTTTGGGGGACAGGTCCTACGAGCAGTACTTC.